This TCR beta chain was obtained from a study of patients and donors after allogeneic stem cell transplantation. One entry per CDR3 protein results from TCRdb running MiXCR on the RT-PCR reads. Found here are more than 9,000 distinct CDR3 sequences, roughly a fifth of them singletons; the top ten hold about 50%. This TCR was recovered from a human donor who was either an allogeneic HSCT recipient or a stem cell or donor lymphocyte infusion donor (not recorded which). It is not recorded whose cells these are; they may come from a transplant donor. The sequenced material came from blood, either unsorted or a sorted T cell fraction (not recorded which).

CDR3 amino acids: CTSSPRLAVPYNEQFF. The CDR3, as DNA: TGCACCAGCAGCCCCCGACTAGCGGTCCCTTACAATGAGCAGTTCTTC. The chain uses TRBV1 and TRBJ2-1; the table gives TRBD2 as D, unverified against the DNA. TRBV1 is a pseudogene segment. This CDR3 has 16 amino acids.